The T cell receptor (beta chain) under discussion was sequenced for a study of OX40 agonist ivuxolimab in advanced cancers. At the level of the study: An anti-OX40 (CD134) antibody with agonistic activity, ivuxolimab, was administered to patients. Dose-escalation patients' cancers were hepatocellular carcinoma, melanoma, renal cell or head and neck cancer. The group had a mean age of about 60 years, ranged from roughly 23 to 85, and was around 82% male. Study-wide findings and caveats: Low normalized clonal expansion also occurred in some nonresponding patients.

Worth noting for this clone: The antigen is unknown.

Here immunoSEQ multiplex PCR was the method, and the copy in TCRdb shows in-frame clones only, minus some. The sample consists of about 100,000 clones, around nine tenths of them appearing once. This receptor was obtained from an adult with an advanced solid tumor such as melanoma, head and neck, liver or kidney cancer. Sequencing used CD4+ or CD8+ T cells sorted from blood, obtained in a trial of the OX40 agonist ivuxolimab.

The chain's CDR3 is CASITGTANTGELFF. CDR3 DNA sequence: TGTGCCAGCATAACCGGGACAGCGAACACCGGGGAGCTGTTTTTT. The V gene is TRBV2, the J gene TRBJ2-2; 7 nucleotides line up with TRBD1. This CDR3 is built from 15 residues. The germline CDR1 and CDR2 sequences are SNHLY and FYNNEI. The V gene end was trimmed by 7 bases and the J gene end by 0 bases; junction bases not matched to a gene: 5.